Listed below are T cell receptor beta chains from one sample, sequenced in a study of OX40 agonist ivuxolimab in advanced cancers. Measured with immunoSEQ multiplex PCR; TCRdb has only the in-frame clones, and not every one. The repertoire has under 45,000 clones, 81% of them found once; the top ten carry roughly 2.7%. The sequenced sample was CD4+ or CD8+ T cells sorted from blood, obtained in a trial of the OX40 agonist ivuxolimab. The receptors shown here come from an adult with an advanced solid tumor such as melanoma, head and neck, liver or kidney cancer. Both conserved end residues are part of each CDR3. The D gene is left open where the match is weak. For some rows the clone size is stated as once, few or many, or as a class when expanded; others skip it.

J gene: TRBJ1-5; D gene: NA; clone size: NA; V gene: TRBV7-8; CDR3 DNA: TGTGCCAGCAGCTTACGGGGGGACTACAATCAGCCCCAGCATTTT; CDR3 protein: CASSLRGDYNQPQHF
J gene: TRBJ1-2; D gene: NA; clone size: NA; V gene: TRBV9; CDR3 DNA: TGTGCCAGCAGCGCCCGGACTGACTATGGCTACACCTTC; CDR3 protein: CASSARTDYGYTF
J gene: TRBJ2-7; D gene: TRBD1; clone size: NA; V gene: TRBV7-6; CDR3 DNA: TGTGCCAGCAGCTTGCCGGGGAGGGGCGGTATGGGACAGGGGACCTACGAGCAGTACTTC; CDR3 protein: CASSLPGRGGMGQGTYEQYF
J gene: TRBJ1-2; D gene: NA; clone size: NA; V gene: TRBV7-8; CDR3 DNA: TGTGCCAGCAGCCCCGCTACTACTTATGGCTACACCTTC; CDR3 protein: CASSPATTYGYTF
J gene: TRBJ1-1; D gene: NA; clone size: NA; V gene: TRBV9; CDR3 DNA: TGTGCCAGCAGCGCCCACTTGGGGGGCGGCACTGAAGCTTTCTTT; CDR3 protein: CASSAHLGGGTEAFF
J gene: TRBJ2-3; D gene: TRBD2; clone size: once; V gene: TRBV6-4; CDR3 DNA: TGTGCCAGCAGTGACTCGCGGGAGGGCGCAGATACGCAGTATTTT; CDR3 protein: CASSDSREGADTQYF
J gene: TRBJ2-5; D gene: NA; clone size: few; V gene: TRBV6-6; CDR3 DNA: TGTGCCAGCACTCTTACTAGGGGAACCCAAGAGACCCAGTACTTC; CDR3 protein: CASTLTRGTQETQYF
J gene: TRBJ2-5; D gene: NA; clone size: once; V gene: TRBV18; CDR3 DNA: TGTGCCAGCTCCCGAACGGAACTAGTTTACCAAGAGACCCAGTACTTC; CDR3 protein: CASSRTELVYQETQYF
J gene: TRBJ2-1; D gene: TRBD2; clone size: NA; V gene: TRBV10-3; CDR3 DNA: TGTGCCATCAGTGGCGGACTAGCGGGAGAAAATGAGCAGTTCTTC; CDR3 protein: CAISGGLAGENEQFF
J gene: TRBJ2-3; D gene: NA; clone size: NA; V gene: TRBV7-9; CDR3 DNA: TGTGCCAGCAGCCCTCCTAGCACAGATACGCAGTATTTT; CDR3 protein: CASSPPSTDTQYF
J gene: TRBJ2-7; D gene: NA; clone size: NA; V gene: TRBV10-2; CDR3 DNA: TGCGCCAGCAGTGACCGGGACAAACTATCCTACGAGCAGTACTTC; CDR3 protein: CASSDRDKLSYEQYF
J gene: TRBJ2-6; D gene: NA; clone size: NA; V gene: TRBV18; CDR3 DNA: TGTGCCAGCTCACCCCGGGTCTTGGTTGGGGCCAACGTCCTGACTTTC; CDR3 protein: CASSPRVLVGANVLTF
J gene: TRBJ2-7; D gene: TRBD1; clone size: NA; V gene: TRBV5-6; CDR3 DNA: TGTGCCAGCAGCGTTATCCAGGGGGCTCGCGGCTACGAGCAGTACTTC; CDR3 protein: CASSVIQGARGYEQYF
J gene: TRBJ1-3; D gene: TRBD1; clone size: once; V gene: TRBV30; CDR3 DNA: TGTGCCTGGGACAGGGTTTCTGGAAACACCATATATTTT; CDR3 protein: CAWDRVSGNTIYF
J gene: TRBJ2-3; D gene: NA; clone size: NA; V gene: TRBV9; CDR3 DNA: TGTGCCAGCAGCTTAGAGGACTTCTTAGATACGCAGTATTTT; CDR3 protein: CASSLEDFLDTQYF
J gene: TRBJ2-5; D gene: TRBD1; clone size: NA; V gene: TRBV19; CDR3 DNA: TGTGCCAGTAGTCGACAGGGGAAAGAGACCCAGTACTTC; CDR3 protein: CASSRQGKETQYF
J gene: TRBJ2-7; D gene: NA; clone size: once; V gene: TRBV29-1; CDR3 DNA: TGCAGCGTTGAATCGGGGAATGGATACGAGCAGTACTTC; CDR3 protein: CSVESGNGYEQYF
J gene: TRBJ2-1; D gene: TRBD2; clone size: NA; V gene: TRBV7-2; CDR3 DNA: TGTGCCAGCAGCCCTCAACTAGCGGGATCAAATGAAGAGCAGTTCTTC; CDR3 protein: CASSPQLAGSNEEQFF
J gene: TRBJ1-1; D gene: NA; clone size: NA; V gene: TRBV16; CDR3 DNA: TGTGCCAGCAGCCATCATAAAATTTCAGGACCAGAAGCTTTCTTT; CDR3 protein: CASSHHKISGPEAFF
J gene: TRBJ2-1; D gene: TRBD2; clone size: NA; V gene: TRBV7-2; CDR3 DNA: TGTGCCAGCAGCTTAATGGTTAGCGGGACGGGTGAGCAGTTCTTC; CDR3 protein: CASSLMVSGTGEQFF
J gene: TRBJ1-1; D gene: NA; clone size: NA; V gene: TRBV4-3; CDR3 DNA: TGCGCCAGCAGCCATGCAGGTATTCGGGATACTGAAGCTTTCTTT; CDR3 protein: CASSHAGIRDTEAFF
J gene: TRBJ1-3; D gene: NA; clone size: NA; V gene: TRBV19; CDR3 DNA: TGTGCCACGAGAGACAGGCACCACTCTGGAAACACCATATATTTT; CDR3 protein: CATRDRHHSGNTIYF
J gene: TRBJ2-5; D gene: TRBD1; clone size: NA; V gene: TRBV20-1; CDR3 DNA: TGCAGTGCTACAGGGGGCGAGACCCAGTACTTC; CDR3 protein: CSATGGETQYF
J gene: TRBJ1-1; D gene: NA; clone size: NA; V gene: TRBV7-3; CDR3 DNA: TGTGCCAGCAGCTTATCCCCCGTGGATGAAGCTTTCTTT; CDR3 protein: CASSLSPVDEAFF
J gene: TRBJ2-1; D gene: NA; clone size: NA; V gene: TRBV5-1; CDR3 DNA: TGCGCCAGCAGCTACAGAAGCGGGACCGGGGGCTCGAGTGAGCAGTTCTTC; CDR3 protein: CASSYRSGTGGSSEQFF
J gene: TRBJ1-2; D gene: TRBD1; clone size: NA; V gene: TRBV10-3; CDR3 DNA: TGTGCCATCACGCGCCGGGACAGGGGGGACTATGGCTACACCTTC; CDR3 protein: CAITRRDRGDYGYTF